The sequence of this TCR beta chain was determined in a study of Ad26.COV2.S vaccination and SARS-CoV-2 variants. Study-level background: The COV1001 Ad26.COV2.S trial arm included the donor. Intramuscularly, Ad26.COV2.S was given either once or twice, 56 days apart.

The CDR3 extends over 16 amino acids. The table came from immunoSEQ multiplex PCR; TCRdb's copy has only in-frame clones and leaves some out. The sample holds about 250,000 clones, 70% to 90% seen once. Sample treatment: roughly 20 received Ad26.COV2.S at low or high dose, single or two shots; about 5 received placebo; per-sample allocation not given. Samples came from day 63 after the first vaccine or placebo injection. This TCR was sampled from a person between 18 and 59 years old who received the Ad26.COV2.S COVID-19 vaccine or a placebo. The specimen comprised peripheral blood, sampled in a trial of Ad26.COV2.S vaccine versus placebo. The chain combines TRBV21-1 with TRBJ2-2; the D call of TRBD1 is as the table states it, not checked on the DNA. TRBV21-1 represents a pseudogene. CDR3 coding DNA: TGTGCTAGCAGCGGGCGGACAGTACCAAACACCGGGGAGCTGTTTTTT. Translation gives CASSGRTVPNTGELFF.